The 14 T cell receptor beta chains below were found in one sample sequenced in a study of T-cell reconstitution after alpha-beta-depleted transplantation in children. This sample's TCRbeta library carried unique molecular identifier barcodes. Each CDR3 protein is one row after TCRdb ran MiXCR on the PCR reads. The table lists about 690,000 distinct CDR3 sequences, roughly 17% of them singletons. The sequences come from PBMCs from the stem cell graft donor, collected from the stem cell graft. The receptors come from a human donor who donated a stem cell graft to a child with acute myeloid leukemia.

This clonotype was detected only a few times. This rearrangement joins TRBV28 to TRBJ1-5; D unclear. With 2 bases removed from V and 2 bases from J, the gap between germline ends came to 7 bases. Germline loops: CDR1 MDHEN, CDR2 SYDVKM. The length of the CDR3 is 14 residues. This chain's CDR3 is CASSLNQRNQPQHF. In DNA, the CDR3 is TGTGCCAGCAGTTTAAACCAGCGCAATCAGCCCCAGCATTTT.

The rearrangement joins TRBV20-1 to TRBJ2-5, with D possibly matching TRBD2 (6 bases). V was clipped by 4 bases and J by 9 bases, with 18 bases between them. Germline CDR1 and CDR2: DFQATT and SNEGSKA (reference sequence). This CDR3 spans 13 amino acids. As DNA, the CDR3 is TGCAGTGCTACTCACGGGGGTGGGTTGTCCCAGTACTTC. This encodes CSATHGGGLSQYF.

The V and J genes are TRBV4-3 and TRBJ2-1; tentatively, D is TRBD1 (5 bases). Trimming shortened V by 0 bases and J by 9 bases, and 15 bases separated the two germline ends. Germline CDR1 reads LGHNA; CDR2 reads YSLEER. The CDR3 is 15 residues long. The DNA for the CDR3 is TGCGCCAGCAGCCAAGATGTTTTAGTAAGGGGTGAGCAGTTCTTC. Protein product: CASSQDVLVRGEQFF.

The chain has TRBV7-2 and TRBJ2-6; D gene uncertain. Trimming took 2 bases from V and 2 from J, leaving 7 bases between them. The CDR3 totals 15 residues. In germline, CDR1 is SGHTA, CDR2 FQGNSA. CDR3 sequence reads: CASSLRSPGANVLTF. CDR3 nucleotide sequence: TGTGCCAGCAGCTTAAGGTCACCTGGGGCCAACGTCCTGACTTTC.

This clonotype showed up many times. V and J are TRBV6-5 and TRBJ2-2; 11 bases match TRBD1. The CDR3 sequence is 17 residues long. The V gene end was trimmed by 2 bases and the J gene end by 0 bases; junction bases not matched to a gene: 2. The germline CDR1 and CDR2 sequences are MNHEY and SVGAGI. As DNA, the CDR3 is TGTGCCAGCAGTTACCCGGGACAGGGGGCGAACACCGGGGAGCTGTTTTTT. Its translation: CASSYPGQGANTGELFF.

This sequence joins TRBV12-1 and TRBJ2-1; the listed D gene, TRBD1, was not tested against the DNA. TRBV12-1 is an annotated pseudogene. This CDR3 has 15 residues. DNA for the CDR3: TGTGCCAGCAGCTCTGACAGGCATCCCTACAATGAGCAGTTCTTC. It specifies CASSSDRHPYNEQFF.

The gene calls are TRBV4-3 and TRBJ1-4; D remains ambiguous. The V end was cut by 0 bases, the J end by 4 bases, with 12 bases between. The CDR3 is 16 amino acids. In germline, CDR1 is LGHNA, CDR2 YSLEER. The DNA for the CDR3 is TGCGCCAGCAGCCAAGATAGCCGGACTGTTAATGAAAAACTGTTTTTT. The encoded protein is CASSQDSRTVNEKLFF.

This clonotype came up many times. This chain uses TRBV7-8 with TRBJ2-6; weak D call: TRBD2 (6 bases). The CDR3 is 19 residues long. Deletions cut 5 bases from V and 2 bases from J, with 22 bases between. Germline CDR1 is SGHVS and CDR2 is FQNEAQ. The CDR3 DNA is TGTGCCAGCAGCCCACCCCCGGGACTTACCTTCCCTGGGGCCAACGTCCTGACTTTC. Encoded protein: CASSPPPGLTFPGANVLTF.

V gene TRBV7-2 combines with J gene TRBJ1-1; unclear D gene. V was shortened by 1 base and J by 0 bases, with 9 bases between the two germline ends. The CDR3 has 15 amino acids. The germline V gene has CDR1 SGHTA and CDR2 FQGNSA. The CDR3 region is CASSLGPFMNTEAFF. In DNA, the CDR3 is TGTGCCAGCAGCTTAGGTCCGTTCATGAACACTGAAGCTTTCTTT.

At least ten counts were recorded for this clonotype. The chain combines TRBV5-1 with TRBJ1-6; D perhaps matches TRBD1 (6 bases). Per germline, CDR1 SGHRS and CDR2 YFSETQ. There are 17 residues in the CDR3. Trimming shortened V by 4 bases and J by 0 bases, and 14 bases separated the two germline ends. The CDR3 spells CASSRQEASSYNSPLHF. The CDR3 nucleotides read TGCGCCAGCAGCAGACAGGAGGCGAGCTCCTATAATTCACCCCTCCACTTT.

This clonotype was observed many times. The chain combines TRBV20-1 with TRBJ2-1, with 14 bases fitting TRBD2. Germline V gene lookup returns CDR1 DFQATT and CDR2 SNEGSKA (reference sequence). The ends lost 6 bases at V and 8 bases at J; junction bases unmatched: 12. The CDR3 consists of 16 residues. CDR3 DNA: TGCAGTGCCCCTCGACTAGCGGGGGGGCCTTCGGATGAGCAGTTCTTC. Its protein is CSAPRLAGGPSDEQFF.

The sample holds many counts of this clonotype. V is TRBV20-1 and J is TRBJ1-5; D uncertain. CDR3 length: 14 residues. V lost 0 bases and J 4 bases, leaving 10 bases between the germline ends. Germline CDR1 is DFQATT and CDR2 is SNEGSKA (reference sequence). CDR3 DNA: TGCAGTGCTAGAGAAGGGCGAACAAATCAGCCCCAGCATTTT. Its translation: CSAREGRTNQPQHF.

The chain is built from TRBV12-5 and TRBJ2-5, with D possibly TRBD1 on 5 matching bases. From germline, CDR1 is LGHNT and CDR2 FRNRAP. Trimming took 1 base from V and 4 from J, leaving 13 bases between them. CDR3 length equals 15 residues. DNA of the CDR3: TGTGCTAGTGGTTTGGGAGTCTATGGGGCAGAGACCCAGTACTTC. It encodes CASGLGVYGAETQYF.

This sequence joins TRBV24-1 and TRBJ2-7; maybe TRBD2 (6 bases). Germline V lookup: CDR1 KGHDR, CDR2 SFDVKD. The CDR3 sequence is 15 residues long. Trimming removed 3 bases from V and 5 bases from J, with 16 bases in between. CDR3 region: CATSDPFGGPNEQYF. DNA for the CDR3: TGTGCCACCAGTGATCCCTTCGGGGGACCGAACGAGCAGTACTTC.